One and the same sample provided the 5 T cell receptor beta chains below, sequenced in a study of blood T cell repertoires in COVID-19. The assay was immunoSEQ multiplex PCR, and TCRdb's table has in-frame clones only and misses some. The sample lists more than 45,000 clones, 70% to 85% seen once, with 11% to 15% in the top ten. The sample consisted of peripheral blood. The receptors stem from a human donor in a cohort sampled during active COVID-19.

Turning to this clone: The same CDR3 also results from other DNA sequences found in this sample. V and J are TRBV13 and TRBJ2-3; D possibly corresponds to TRBD1 (6 bases). In germline, CDR1 is PRHDT, CDR2 FYEKMQ (reference sequence). This CDR3 region has 15 residues. The V end was cut by 5 bases, the J end by 3 bases, with 15 bases between. In DNA form, the CDR3 reads TGTGCCAGCAGCACCCGACAGGCGTTTACAGATACGCAGTATTTT. It is translated as CASSTRQAFTDTQYF. The full variable domain, rest sourced from reference TRBV13 and TRBJ2-3, is AAGVIQSPRHLIKEKRETATLKCYPIPRHDTVYWYQQGPGQDPQFLISFYEKMQSDKGSIPDRFSAQQFSDYHSELNMSSLELGDSALYFCASSTRQAFTDTQYFGPGTRLTVL.

Remarks on this clone: Compared with germline, one end of the junction differs, possibly owing to a read error. The chain links TRBV11-2 to TRBJ2-5; weak D call: TRBD2 (5 bases). Germline CDR1 SGHAT, CDR2 FQNNGV. CDR3 size: 14 residues. CDR3 protein: CASSLDASQKTQYF. DNA of the CDR3: TGTGCCAGCAGCTTAGACGCTAGCCAAAAGACCCAGTACTTC.

This chain uses TRBV7-9 with TRBJ1-2; maybe TRBD1 (6 bases). The CDR3 totals 14 residues. Germline CDR1 is SEHNR and CDR2 is FQNEAQ (reference sequence). V shed 1 base and J shed 4 bases, with 10 bases lying between them. CDR3 amino acids: CASSLGSQGYGYTF. In DNA form, the CDR3 reads TGTGCCAGCAGCTTAGGATCACAGGGCTATGGCTACACCTTC.

A word on this clone: This sample includes further DNA sequences coding for the same CDR3. The chain combines TRBV5-4 with TRBJ1-2; a weak D match, TRBD1 (5 bases). Trimming stripped 4 bases from V and 2 bases from J, with 12 bases between. There are 14 residues in the CDR3. Per germline, CDR1 SGHNT and CDR2 YYREEE (reference sequence). CDR3 bases: TGTGCCAGCAGCAGCTCCGGGGGGAACTATGGCTACACCTTC. Translating it yields CASSSSGGNYGYTF.

The chain's CDR3 is CASSQTGERNTEAFF. The DNA of the CDR3 is TGTGCCAGCTCACAGACAGGGGAGAGGAACACTGAAGCTTTCTTT. The V and J genes are TRBV18 and TRBJ1-1; 8 positions match TRBD1. The CDR3 is 15 residues long. The V and J ends lost 4 bases and 1 base, in that order; junction bases with no gene match: 5. In germline, CDR1 is KGHSH, CDR2 LQKENI.